A selection of T cell receptor beta chains follows, all from one sample in a study of T cell repertoires in cytomegalovirus infection. One entry per CDR3 protein results from TCRdb running MiXCR on the reads. The data contain roughly 760,000 distinct CDR3 sequences, roughly 35% of them seen just once; the ten biggest clones take up under 3.5%. Sequenced input: PBMCs. These receptors were obtained from a human donor in good health (CMV status not recorded). Some clones in this sample may be carry-over from other donors' samples. The CDR3 runs from the conserved cysteine through the conserved F or W. A D gene is named only where the DNA matches it firmly. Only some rows state a clone size, as once, few, many or a class for expanded clones.

v_call	j_call	clone_size	d_call	cdr3_length	cdr3_nt	cdr3_aa
TRBV28	TRBJ1-1	once	TRBD1	17	TGTGCCAGCAGTTTAGCGGGACAGGGGGGAGGTAACGCTGAAGATTTCTTT	CASSLAGQGGGNAEDFF
TRBV20-1	TRBJ2-1	few	TRBD2	15	TGCAGTGCAACCGGGAGGGCGAGCTCCTACAATGAGCAGTTCTTC	CSATGRASSYNEQFF
TRBV10-3	TRBJ1-4	.	TRBD1	14	TGTGCCATCAGCACAGGGGGCACTAATGAAAAACTGTTTTTT	CAISTGGTNEKLFF
TRBV6-5	TRBJ1-3	.	TRBD1	17	TGTGCCAGCAGTTACGCAGGGGGGAGGCACTCTGGAAACACCATATATTTT	CASSYAGGRHSGNTIYF
TRBV11-1	TRBJ1-1	few	.	14	TGTGCCAGCAGCCTGGGGGGGTCCCCCGCTGAAGCTTTCTTT	CASSLGGSPAEAFF
TRBV5-1	TRBJ2-7	few	TRBD1	15	TGCGCCAGCAGGTGGCAGGGGGCCTCCTCCTACGAGCAGTACTTC	CASRWQGASSYEQYF
TRBV25-1	TRBJ1-2	.	TRBD1	15	TGTGCCAGCTCCCATTCTCCAGGGGGCCGGTATGGCTACACCTTT	CASSHSPGGRYGYTF
TRBV12-3/TRBV12-4	TRBJ1-1	.	TRBD1	17	TGTGCCAGCAACCCGGACAGGCATAACGAGGGGGACACTGAAGCTTTCTTT	CASNPDRHNEGDTEAFF
TRBV28	TRBJ2-3	few	.	14	TGTGCCAGCAGGACGTCCGCTAGCACAGATACGCAGTATTTT	CASRTSASTDTQYF
TRBV6-5	TRBJ1-3	.	TRBD1	16	TGTGCCAGCAGCGGAGGGAACAGGGGTCCTGGAAACACCATATATTTT	CASSGGNRGPGNTIYF
TRBV7-6	TRBJ1-4	.	.	15	TGTGCCAGCAGCTCTAGGGGTCCCACTAATGAAAAACTGTTTTTT	CASSSRGPTNEKLFF
TRBV28	TRBJ2-3	few	TRBD1	16	TGTGCCAGCAGTTTGGGACAGGGTGAGGGAACAGATACGCAGTATTTT	CASSLGQGEGTDTQYF
TRBV27	TRBJ2-7	.	TRBD1	14	TGTGCCAGCGGGATCAGGGGGCGAGGTTACGAGCAGTACTTC	CASGIRGRGYEQYF
TRBV19	TRBJ2-3	few	.	14	TGTGCCAGTAGTCCCGGGACCTCAGGAGATACGCAGTATTTT	CASSPGTSGDTQYF
TRBV28	TRBJ1-1	.	.	15	TGTGCCAGCAGTTTAATCGACCGTTTGAACACTGAAGCTTTCTTT	CASSLIDRLNTEAFF
TRBV7-2	TRBJ2-1	many	.	13	TGTGCCAGCAGCTTAGCGATGTGGAAGGAGCAGTTCTTC	CASSLAMWKEQFF
TRBV4-2	TRBJ2-1	few	TRBD1	15	TGTGCCAGCAGCCAAGATGGGGGACAGCCATGGGAGCAGTTCTTC	CASSQDGGQPWEQFF
TRBV28	TRBJ2-3	.	.	15	TGTGCCAGCAGTTTAATCCCCCATCGGACAGATACGCAGTATTTT	CASSLIPHRTDTQYF
TRBV7-8	TRBJ2-4	many	.	15	TGTGCCAGCAGCCCGCTGTGGGAAGCCAAAAACATTCAGTACTTC	CASSPLWEAKNIQYF
TRBV6-6	TRBJ1-4	.	.	15	TGTGCCAGCAGTGGGGGCCTAGGATTCAATGAAAAACTGTTTTTT	CASSGGLGFNEKLFF
TRBV12-3/TRBV12-4	TRBJ1-4	few	.	15	TGTGCCAGCAGTTTAAGGCGCCAGGGGAAAGAAAAACTGTTTTTT	CASSLRRQGKEKLFF
TRBV28	TRBJ1-1	.	TRBD1	14	TGTGCCAGCAGCGGGGGACAGACTAACACTGAAGCTTTCTTT	CASSGGQTNTEAFF
TRBV5-1	TRBJ2-5	many	.	15	TGCGCCAGCAGCCTGACCTCGGGGGCGCGGGAGACCCAGTACTTC	CASSLTSGARETQYF
TRBV28	TRBJ1-3	few	.	15	TGTGCCAGCAGACCGACAGGATACTCTGGAAACACCATATATTTT	CASRPTGYSGNTIYF
TRBV7-3	TRBJ1-1	.	.	14	TGTGCCAGCAGCGCCGGCTACGGGGGGACTGAAGCTTTCTTT	CASSAGYGGTEAFF
TRBV18	TRBJ1-1	.	TRBD1	14	TGTGCCAGCTCACCGGGACAGACCGCTTTGGAAGCTTTCTTT	CASSPGQTALEAFF
TRBV28	TRBJ2-7	.	.	13	TGTGCCAGCAGTTTCAGGGTGTTCGACGAGCAGTACTTC	CASSFRVFDEQYF
TRBV7-3	TRBJ2-1	.	TRBD2	20	TGTGCCAGCAGCTTATTGGCGGACCCCAGGAGACTAGCGGGGGGGCCTGAGCAGTTCTTC	CASSLLADPRRLAGGPEQFF
TRBV5-4	TRBJ2-1	few	.	16	TGTGCCAGCAGCGCCGATCCGGGAACTGGGGGCAATGAGCAGTTCTTC	CASSADPGTGGNEQFF
TRBV7-2	TRBJ2-3	.	TRBD2	16	TGTGCCAGCAGCTTAGAACCTAGCGGGAGCGCAGATACGCAGTATTTT	CASSLEPSGSADTQYF
TRBV10-3	TRBJ2-7	.	.	11	TGTGCCATCAGTGACAGGGGCGAGCAGTACTTC	CAISDRGEQYF
TRBV7-2	TRBJ2-5	many	.	14	TGTGCCAGCAGCTTAGTTCCGGGGTTGGAGACCCAGTACTTC	CASSLVPGLETQYF
TRBV20-1	TRBJ1-1	once	TRBD1	15	TGCAGTGCTCGGTCTCCGACAGGGGGCGACACTGAAGCTTTCTTT	CSARSPTGGDTEAFF
TRBV12-3/TRBV12-4	TRBJ1-1	few	.	14	TGTGCCAGCAGCCCCCACAGGGCCGGCCCTGAAGCTTTCTTT	CASSPHRAGPEAFF
TRBV7-9	TRBJ1-2	.	.	12	TGTGCCAGCACCCTCTCGGACTATGGCTACACCTTC	CASTLSDYGYTF
TRBV12-3/TRBV12-4	TRBJ1-2	.	TRBD1	15	TGTGCCAGCAGTTTATCGGGACAGGGAGACTATGGCTACACCTTC	CASSLSGQGDYGYTF
TRBV28	TRBJ2-3	.	TRBD2	15	TGTGCTTCGGGGTCCGGCGGGGGGCCCACAGATACGCAGTATTTT	CASGSGGGPTDTQYF
TRBV2	TRBJ2-2	.	.	15	TGTGCCAGCAGCGGGACACGTCGTAACACCGGGGAGCTGTTTTTT	CASSGTRRNTGELFF
TRBV20-1	TRBJ2-3	.	.	15	TGCAGTGCTCTCCAACCCAGGGGACTTAGAGATACGCAGTATTTT	CSALQPRGLRDTQYF
TRBV4-3	TRBJ1-5	.	.	14	TGCGCCAGCAGCCAAGAGAGTAGCAATCAGCCCCAGCATTTT	CASSQESSNQPQHF
TRBV28	TRBJ2-3	.	TRBD2	16	TGTGCCAGCAGTTTCCGCGGGGGGGCGCGCACAGATACGCAGTATTTT	CASSFRGGARTDTQYF
TRBV7-6	TRBJ1-3	.	.	14	TGTGCTAGCAGAGAAGGGGTTCCCGGAAACACCATATATTTT	CASREGVPGNTIYF
TRBV6-2/TRBV6-3	TRBJ1-1	.	.	15	TGTGCCAGCAGTTACGTCGGCAGGGTGAACACTGAAGCTTTCTTT	CASSYVGRVNTEAFF
TRBV27	TRBJ2-2	many	TRBD2	15	TGTGCCAGCAGTTTTCTAGCGGGAGTGGCCGGGGAGCTGTTTTTT	CASSFLAGVAGELFF
TRBV12-3/TRBV12-4	TRBJ1-3	few	TRBD1	14	TGTGCCAGCAGTTATGGACAGGGGGCGAACACCATATATTTT	CASSYGQGANTIYF
TRBV3-1	TRBJ2-5	.	.	13	TGTGCCAGCAGCCAAGGGACTCTCGGGTTTTGGAACTTC	CASSQGTLGFWNF
TRBV27	TRBJ2-1	few	TRBD1	15	TGTGCCAGCAGTTTCATCGGGACAGGGTCCAATGAGCAGTTCTTC	CASSFIGTGSNEQFF
TRBV7-2	TRBJ2-1	.	.	14	TGTGCCAGCAGCGTTAGCGAGCACTACAATGAGCAGTTATTC	CASSVSEHYNEQLF
TRBV6-1	TRBJ1-3	.	.	12	TGTGCCAGCCTATCCTCTGGAAACACCATAGATTTT	CASLSSGNTIDF